Sequencing of this T cell receptor (beta chain) was carried out in a study of blood T cell repertoires in COVID-19. Study context: Researchers got acute and convalescent COVID-19 samples from the United States, Italy and Spain. T cells, B-cell-depleted T cells, or PBMCs supplied cDNA or gDNA.

Original processing notes: Estimation of nucleated cell counts was performed using reference gene primer amplification. Profiled with immunoSEQ multiplex PCR; TCRdb holds only in-frame clones, not every one. Clone size and the V and J calls come from that table; the DNA yielded D and trimming. The table includes 50,000 or so clones, about 83% detected once. V lost 2 bases and J lost 8, with 19 bases in between. Looked up from germline, CDR1 is SGHVS and CDR2 is FQNEAQ. This CDR3 has 16 amino acids. The chain uses TRBV7-8 and TRBJ2-1, with a possible D match to TRBD2 (6 bases). Sequencing was performed on peripheral blood. This receptor was taken from a middle-aged man with active COVID-19. Here the CDR3 reads CASSLPLPQGGDEQFF. CDR3 in DNA: TGTGCCAGCAGCTTACCCCTCCCCCAGGGAGGCGATGAGCAGTTCTTC.